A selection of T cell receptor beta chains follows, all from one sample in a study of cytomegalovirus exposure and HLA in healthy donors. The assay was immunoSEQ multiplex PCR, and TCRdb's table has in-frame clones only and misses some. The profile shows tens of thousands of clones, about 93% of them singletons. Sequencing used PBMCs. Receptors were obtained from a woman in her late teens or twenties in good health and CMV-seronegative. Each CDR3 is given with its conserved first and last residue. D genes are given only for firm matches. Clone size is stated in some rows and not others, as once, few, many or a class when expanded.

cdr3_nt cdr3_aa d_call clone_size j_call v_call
TGTGCCAGCAGGGATCCGGGGGGCGAATACATTCAGTACTTC CASRDPGGEYIQYF NA NA TRBJ2-4 TRBV6-1
TGTGCCAGCAGCTTGTCGGGACAAGCCTACGAGCAGTACTTC CASSLSGQAYEQYF NA NA TRBJ2-7 TRBV5-4
TGTGCCAGCAGCTTAGTGGGAGGGGGCACAGATACGCAGTATTTT CASSLVGGGTDTQYF TRBD2 once TRBJ2-3 TRBV7-8
TGTGCCAGCAGTGAACCAGACAGAGTAGATACGCAGTATTTT CASSEPDRVDTQYF NA NA TRBJ2-3 TRBV6-1
TGTGCCAGCAGTGAGACAGGGGTTACGGGGGAGACCCAGTACTTC CASSETGVTGETQYF TRBD1 NA TRBJ2-5 TRBV2
TGTGCCACCACAGCGGGAGGGTCGGCCTACGAGCAGTACTTC CATTAGGSAYEQYF TRBD2 NA TRBJ2-7 TRBV28
TGTGCCAGCAGTGAAATCACAGGCCAGGGGAATCAGCCCCAGCATTTT CASSEITGQGNQPQHF NA NA TRBJ1-5 TRBV6-1
TGTGCCAGCAGTGTGGACATTCGCTCCTACAATGAGCAGTTCTTC CASSVDIRSYNEQFF NA once TRBJ2-1 TRBV6-4
TGTGCCAGCAGCCACGCGGCCGAGAGTTACGAGCAGTACTTC CASSHAAESYEQYF NA once TRBJ2-7 TRBV7-8
TGTGCCAGCCGTAGATATACCTACGAGCAGTACTTC CASRRYTYEQYF NA NA TRBJ2-7 TRBV6-1
TGCGCCAGCAGCCCGAGCGGGAGCCCCTCCTACGAGCAGTACTTC CASSPSGSPSYEQYF TRBD2 NA TRBJ2-7 TRBV5-1
TGTGCCAGCAGGTGGGGGCGTGAGACCCAGTACTTC CASRWGRETQYF NA NA TRBJ2-5 TRBV25-1
TGTGCCAGCAGTCATCGGGAGATGAACACTGAAGCTTTCTTT CASSHREMNTEAFF NA NA TRBJ1-1 TRBV27
TGCGCCAGCAGCCAAGCCCTTCGGACAGGGAACTACGAGCAGTACTTC CASSQALRTGNYEQYF TRBD1 NA TRBJ2-7 TRBV4-1
TGTGCCAGCAGCTTAGCGGTTGAGAATGAAAAACTGTTTTTT CASSLAVENEKLFF NA NA TRBJ1-4 TRBV7-9
TGTGCCAGCAGCCCTAAGTCGCTAGCGCGCGACGAGCAGTACTTC CASSPKSLARDEQYF NA NA TRBJ2-7 TRBV7-9